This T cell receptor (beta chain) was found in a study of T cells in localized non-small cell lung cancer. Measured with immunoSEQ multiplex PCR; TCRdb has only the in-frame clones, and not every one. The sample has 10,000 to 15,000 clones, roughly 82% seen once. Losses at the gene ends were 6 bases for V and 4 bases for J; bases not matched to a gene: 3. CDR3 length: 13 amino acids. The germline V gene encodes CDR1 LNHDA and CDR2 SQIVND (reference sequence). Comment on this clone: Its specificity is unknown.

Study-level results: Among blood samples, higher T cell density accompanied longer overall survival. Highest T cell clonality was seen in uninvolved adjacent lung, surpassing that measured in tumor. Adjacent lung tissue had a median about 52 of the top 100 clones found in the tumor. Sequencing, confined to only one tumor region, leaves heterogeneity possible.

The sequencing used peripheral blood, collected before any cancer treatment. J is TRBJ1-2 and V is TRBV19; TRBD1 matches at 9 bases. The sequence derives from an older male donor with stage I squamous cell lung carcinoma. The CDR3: CASSTGQGYGYTF. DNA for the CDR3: TGTGCCAGTAGCACGGGACAGGGCTATGGCTACACCTTC.